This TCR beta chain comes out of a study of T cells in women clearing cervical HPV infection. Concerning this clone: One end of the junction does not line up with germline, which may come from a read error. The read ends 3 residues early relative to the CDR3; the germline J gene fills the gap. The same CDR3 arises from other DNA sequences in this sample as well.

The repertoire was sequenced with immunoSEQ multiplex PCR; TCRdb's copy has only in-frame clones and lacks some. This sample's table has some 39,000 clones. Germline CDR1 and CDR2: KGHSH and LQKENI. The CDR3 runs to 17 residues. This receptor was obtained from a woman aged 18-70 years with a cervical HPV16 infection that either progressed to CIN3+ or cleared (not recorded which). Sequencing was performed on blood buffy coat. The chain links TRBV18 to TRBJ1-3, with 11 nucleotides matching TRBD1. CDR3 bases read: TGTGCCAGCTCCCCATGGACAGGGGGCCTAGAAGGAAACACG. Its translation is CASSPWTGGLEGNT. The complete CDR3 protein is CASSPWTGGLEGNTIYF.